These 8 T cell receptor beta chains were all obtained from the same sample, sequenced in a study of PD-L1 blockade in urothelial cancer. Repertoires were generated with immunoSEQ multiplex PCR, while TCRdb's copy carries only in-frame clones and drops some. The repertoire consists of 70,000 to 75,000 clones, with around 84% occurring once and the leading ten covering roughly 4.8%. The specimen was PBMCs, collected around atezolizumab (anti-PD-L1) treatment. The receptor set was obtained from a man between 70 and 80 years old with urothelial cancer.

The CDR3 loop reads CASIYPGLGRETQYF. The CDR3 bases are TGTGCCAGCATCTATCCAGGGTTGGGGCGAGAGACCCAGTACTTC. The chain recombines TRBV21-1 with TRBJ2-5; no check of the table's D call, TRBD1, against the DNA was made. TRBV21-1 is classified as a pseudogene. CDR3 length: 15 residues.

The rearrangement joins TRBV7-9 to TRBJ1-1; D may be TRBD1 (6 bases). The CDR3 sequence is 16 residues long. CDR1 and CDR2 from the germline V gene are SEHNR and FQNEAQ (reference sequence). V was pared by 1 base and J by 1 base, with 13 bases between. CDR3 in amino acids: CASSLGGGQRNTEAFF. For the CDR3, the DNA is TGTGCCAGCAGCTTAGGAGGGGGTCAGCGGAACACTGAAGCTTTCTTT.

The rearrangement uses TRBV28 and TRBJ1-1; the D gene is possibly TRBD1 (5 bases). Germline-derived CDR1 and CDR2 are MDHEN and SYDVKM. This CDR3 has 12 amino acids. The germline V and J ends were trimmed by 3 bases and 6 bases, with 8 bases remaining between them. The CDR3 DNA sequence: TGTGCCAGCAGTTTCAGGGTCTCTGAAGCTTTCTTT. This encodes CASSFRVSEAFF.

The V and J genes are TRBV19 and TRBJ1-5; TRBD1 is a possible D gene (5 bases). There are 15 residues in the CDR3. From germline, CDR1 is LNHDA and CDR2 SQIVND (reference sequence). V lost 9 bases and J 4 bases, leaving 19 bases between the germline ends. This CDR3 is CASLRRGSVNQPQHF. The CDR3 DNA follows: TGTGCCAGCCTACGAAGGGGCTCCGTAAATCAGCCCCAGCATTTT. The full variable domain, its missing parts supplied by reference TRBV19 and TRBJ1-5, is DGGITQSPKYLFRKEGQNVTLSCEQNLNHDAMYWYRQDPGQGLRLIYYSQIVNDFQKGDIAEGYSVSREKKESFPLTVTSAQKNPTAFYLCASLRRGSVNQPQHFGDGTRLSIL.

The gene calls are TRBV7-9 and TRBJ1-5, with TRBD1 identical over 9 bases. After removal of 5 bases from V and 3 bases from J, the junction contained 5 bases not matched to a gene. CDR1 SEHNR and CDR2 FQNEAQ come from the germline V gene (reference sequence). This CDR3 has 15 residues. CDR3 residues: CASSAGTGNNQPQHF. CDR3 nucleotides: TGTGCCAGCAGCGCCGGGACAGGGAACAATCAGCCCCAGCATTTT.

The rearrangement uses TRBV27 and TRBJ2-7, with TRBD2 matching 15 bases. The V segment lost 5 bases and the J segment 4 bases; nucleotides outside the gene matches: 9. The CDR3 is 17 residues long. CDR1 MNHEY and CDR2 SMNVEV come from the germline V gene (reference sequence). CDR3 nucleotide sequence: TGTGCCAGCAGTCCTGGACTAGCGGGAGGGCCTAGGTACGAGCAGTACTTC. Translated: CASSPGLAGGPRYEQYF.

CDR3 sequence (DNA): TGTGCCAGCAGCGCCGGCCTGGCTAGCGGGAGGATGGTCTACGAGCAGTACTTC. Translated, it gives CASSAGLASGRMVYEQYF. The V gene is TRBV9, the J gene TRBJ2-7; 11 positions agree with TRBD2. The germline V gene encodes CDR1 SGDLS and CDR2 YYNGEE. This CDR3 spans 18 amino acids. The V segment lost 3 bases and the J segment 3 bases; nucleotides outside the gene matches: 14.

In this sample, this clone turned up a few times. V is TRBV6-1 and J is TRBJ2-7, with 7 bases matching TRBD1. The germline CDR1 and CDR2 sequences are MNHNS and SASEGT. The trim removed 5 bases at V and 2 bases at J, leaving 3 bases unmatched. The CDR3 spans 13 residues. Written as DNA, the CDR3 is TGTGCCAGCAGTATCGGGACAGCCTACGAGCAGTACTTC. Amino acids: CASSIGTAYEQYF.